In its sample, the clone carrying this TCR beta chain was seen many times. Time point defined: newly diagnosed GD, antithyroid drugs for less than 3 months. Scientists built the TCR library using RNA that was extracted from PBMCs. The data stem from a study of regulatory T cells in long-lasting Graves disease. The TCR beta library used iRepertoire HTBI primers with Arm-PCR amplification of CDR3. TCRdb processed the multiplex PCR reads anew with MiXCR; each CDR3 protein has one entry. Found here are 350,000 to 550,000 distinct CDR3 sequences, 15% of them singletons; the top ten hold around 17%. With 0 bases removed from V and 9 bases from J, the gap between germline ends came to 17 bases. Per the germline V gene, CDR1 is DFQATT and CDR2 is SNEGSKA (reference sequence). The CDR3 is 15 residues long. This sample was shared with a second study, whose subject was T cells in Graves' hyperthyroidism and ophthalmopathy. From that study: Exclusion of patients followed from uncontrolled infection, other autoimmune disease, pregnancy or lactation.

The V gene is TRBV20-1, the J gene TRBJ2-2; TRBD1 or TRBD2 may be the D gene (5 bases each). Specimen: peripheral blood mononuclear cells (PBMCs), collected at new diagnosis, from a patient treated with antithyroid drugs. This TCR came from a woman aged 25 to 39 with Graves disease. In DNA, the CDR3 is TGCAGTGCTAGAGACGGGACCCTAGAGGCCAGGGAGCTGTTTTTT. As protein: CSARDGTLEARELFF.